The 12 T cell receptor beta chains listed next were all sequenced from one sample in a study of T cell responses to AZD1222 COVID-19 vaccine. The table came from immunoSEQ multiplex PCR; TCRdb's copy has only in-frame clones and leaves some out. The table lists roughly 100,000 clones, roughly 84% of them singletons, with about 1.5% in the top ten. The material was peripheral blood, obtained on day 0 of AZD1222 vaccination. The receptors were sampled from an adult in good health.

The CDR3 loop is CASSPMNGRGYGQYF. CDR3 DNA: TGTGCCAGCAGCCCGATGAACGGCAGGGGCTATGGGCAGTACTTC. The V and J genes are TRBV7-2 and TRBJ2-7; tentative D call: TRBD1 (6 bases). CDR3 length: 15 amino acids. Per germline, CDR1 SGHTA and CDR2 FQGNSA. The V and J ends lost 5 bases and 9 bases respectively, with 23 bases between them.

The chain links TRBV28 to TRBJ2-7, with 12 bases identical to TRBD2. V shed 6 bases, J shed 3 bases, and the junction held 9 bases outside the gene matches. The CDR3 length is 16 residues. Germline-derived CDR1 and CDR2 are MDHEN and SYDVKM. CDR3 nucleotides: TGTGCCAGCAGCCAGGAAGGACTAGCGGGATTCTACGAGCAGTACTTC. This encodes CASSQEGLAGFYEQYF.

CDR3 residues: CASSRYNEQFF. The DNA of the CDR3 is TGTGCCAGCAGTAGGTACAATGAGCAGTTCTTC. V gene TRBV6-5 combines with J gene TRBJ2-1, with D unclear. The V end lost 5 bases, the J end lost 4 bases, and 3 bases lay between the germline ends. CDR1 and CDR2 from the germline V gene are MNHEY and SVGAGI. CDR3 length: 11 residues.

The chain recombines TRBV30 with TRBJ1-1, with 7 bases that match TRBD1. The germline V gene encodes CDR1 GTSNPN and CDR2 SVGIG (reference sequence). V was pared by 7 bases and J by 3 bases, with 8 bases of the junction left unmatched. This CDR3 has 13 amino acids. CDR3 residues: CAYRKGADTEAFF. DNA for the CDR3: TGTGCCTATAGAAAGGGGGCGGACACTGAAGCTTTCTTT.

The CDR3 region is CASSQRPGGQGYGYTF. CDR3 nucleotides: TGTGCCAGCAGCCAACGACCTGGCGGACAGGGCTATGGCTACACCTTC. This chain connects TRBV4-2 to TRBJ1-2; TRBD1 matches at 8 bases. The junction had 9 bases not matched to a gene; V was cut back by 2 bases and J by 4 bases. The CDR3 contains 16 residues. The germline V gene encodes CDR1 LGHNA and CDR2 YNFKEQ.

The chain is built from TRBV29-1 and TRBJ1-1, with D perhaps TRBD1 (5 bases). The CDR3 has 11 residues. Trimming removed 4 bases at V and 6 bases at J, with 9 bases between. The V gene's germline CDR1 is SQVTM and CDR2 ANQGSEA. The CDR3 region is CSVVVGPEAFF. The CDR3 DNA reads as TGCAGCGTTGTGGTGGGGCCTGAAGCTTTCTTT.

The rearrangement links TRBV5-1 to TRBJ2-2; D is uncertain. Germline lookup yields CDR1 SGHRS and CDR2 YFSETQ. The CDR3 is 15 amino acids. Between the trimmed V and J ends, which lost 0 bases and 4 bases, there was a span of 10 bases. This CDR3 reads CASSLESDRTGELFF. In DNA form, the CDR3 reads TGCGCCAGCAGCTTGGAGTCGGATCGCACCGGGGAGCTGTTTTTT.

This clone appeared once. The V gene is TRBV7-3, the J gene TRBJ2-7, with D possibly called TRBD1 or TRBD2 (5 bases each). CDR1 and CDR2 (germline): SGHTA, FQGTGA. Deletions cut 0 bases from V and 2 bases from J, with 14 bases between. The CDR3 loop spans 16 amino acids. The CDR3 nucleotides are TGTGCCAGCAGCTTAACGGCTGGGACCGGCCCCTACGAGCAGTACTTC. It yields the protein CASSLTAGTGPYEQYF.

This rearrangement joins TRBV6-5 to TRBJ2-3; 7 bases fit TRBD2. The germline CDR1 and CDR2 sequences are MNHEY and SVGAGI. CDR3 size: 15 residues. Losses at the gene ends were 8 bases for V and 3 bases for J; bases not matched to a gene: 11. This CDR3 is CASGGVFRMTDTQYF. CDR3 DNA sequence: TGTGCCAGCGGGGGGGTATTTCGGATGACAGATACGCAGTATTTT.

The chain recombines TRBV11-2 with TRBJ2-3; D is perhaps TRBD2 (6 bases). Germline lookup yields CDR1 SGHAT and CDR2 FQNNGV. CDR3 length: 14 residues. V was cut by 5 bases and J by 6 bases, with 15 bases left in between. The CDR3 DNA sequence: TGTGCCAGCAGCCGCGTGACTAGTGTGGATACGCAGTATTTT. This gives the protein CASSRVTSVDTQYF. The full variable domain, completed using reference TRBV11-2 and TRBJ2-3, is EAGVAQSPRYKIIEKRQSVAFWCNPISGHATLYWYQQILGQGPKLLIQFQNNGVVDDSQLPKDRFSAERLKGVDSTLKIQPAKLEDSAVYLCASSRVTSVDTQYFGPGTRLTVL.

This clone was seen a handful of times. The chain has TRBV7-7 and TRBJ2-5, with TRBD2 as a possible D gene (6 bases). This CDR3 is 15 amino acids long. The V gene's germline CDR1 is SSHAT and CDR2 FNYEAQ (reference sequence). The ends were cut back, 3 bases at V and 4 bases at J, with 15 bases in the middle. Here the CDR3 reads CASSFLGGIGETQYF. In nucleotides, the CDR3 is TGTGCCAGCAGCTTTCTAGGAGGGATTGGAGAGACCCAGTACTTC.

The chain carries TRBV7-2 and TRBJ1-2; 8 bases are a match to TRBD1. Germline trimming cut 7 bases from V and 5 bases from J; bases unmatched to any gene: 9. Looked up from germline, CDR1 is SGHTA and CDR2 is FQGNSA. The CDR3 length is 14 residues. The CDR3 here is CASINQGAGYGYTF. In nucleotides, the CDR3 is TGTGCCAGCATCAACCAGGGGGCGGGTTATGGCTACACCTTC.